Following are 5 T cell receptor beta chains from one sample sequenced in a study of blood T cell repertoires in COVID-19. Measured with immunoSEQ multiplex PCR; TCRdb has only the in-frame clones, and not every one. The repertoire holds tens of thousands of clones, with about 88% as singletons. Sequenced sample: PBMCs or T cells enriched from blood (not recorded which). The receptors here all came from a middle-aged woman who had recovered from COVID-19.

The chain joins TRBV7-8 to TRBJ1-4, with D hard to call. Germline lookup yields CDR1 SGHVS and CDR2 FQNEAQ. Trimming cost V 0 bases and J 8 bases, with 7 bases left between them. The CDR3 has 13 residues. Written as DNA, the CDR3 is TGTGCCAGCAGCTTAGCGCGTCTAGAAAAACTGTTTTTT. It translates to CASSLARLEKLFF. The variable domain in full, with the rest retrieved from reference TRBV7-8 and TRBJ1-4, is GAGVSQSPRYKVAKRGQDVALRCDPISGHVSLFWYQQALGQGPEFLTYFQNEAQLDKSGLPSDRFFAERPEGSVSTLKIQRTQQEDSAVYLCASSLARLEKLFFGSGTQLSVL.

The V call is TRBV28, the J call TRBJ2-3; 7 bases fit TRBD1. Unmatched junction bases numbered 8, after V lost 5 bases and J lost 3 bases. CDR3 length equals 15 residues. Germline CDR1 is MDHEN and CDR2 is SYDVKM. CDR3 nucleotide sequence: TGTGCCAGCAGTAACAGACAGGGAAGGACAGATACGCAGTATTTT. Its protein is CASSNRQGRTDTQYF.

The CDR3 DNA follows: TGTGCTAGTGGTTTGGTTGCAGGGGGCGTGAGTACTGAAGCTTTCTTT. It is translated as CASGLVAGGVSTEAFF. The chain is built from TRBV12-5 and TRBJ1-1; 8 nucleotides match TRBD1. CDR1 and CDR2 from the germline V gene are LGHNT and FRNRAP. The J segment lost 5 bases and the V segment lost 0 bases, leaving 8 bases of the junction unmatched. CDR3 length equals 16 residues.

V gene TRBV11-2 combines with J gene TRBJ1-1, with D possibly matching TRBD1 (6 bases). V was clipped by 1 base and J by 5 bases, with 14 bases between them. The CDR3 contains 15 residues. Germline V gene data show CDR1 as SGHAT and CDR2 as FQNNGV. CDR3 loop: CASSLGSQGSTEAFF. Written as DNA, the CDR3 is TGTGCCAGCAGCTTAGGGTCACAGGGTAGTACTGAAGCTTTCTTT. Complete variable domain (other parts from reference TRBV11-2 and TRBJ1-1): EAGVAQSPRYKIIEKRQSVAFWCNPISGHATLYWYQQILGQGPKLLIQFQNNGVVDDSQLPKDRFSAERLKGVDSTLKIQPAKLEDSAVYLCASSLGSQGSTEAFFGQGTRLTVV.

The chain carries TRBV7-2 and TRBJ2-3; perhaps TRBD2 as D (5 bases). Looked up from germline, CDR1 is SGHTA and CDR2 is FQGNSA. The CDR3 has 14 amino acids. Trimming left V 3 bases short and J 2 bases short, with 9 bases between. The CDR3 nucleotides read TGTGCCAGCAGCTTGGGAGCGGACACAGATACGCAGTATTTT. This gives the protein CASSLGADTDTQYF. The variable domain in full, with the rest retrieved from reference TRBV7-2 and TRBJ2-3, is GAGVSQSPSNKVTEKGKDVELRCDPISGHTALYWYRQSLGQGLEFLIYFQGNSAPDKSGLPSDRFSAERTGGSVSTLTIQRTQQEDSAVYLCASSLGADTDTQYFGPGTRLTVL.